One sample yielded the 24 T cell receptor beta chains listed below, sequenced in a study of CD8+ T cells in alopecia areata (dated by TCRdb to about 2018). Preparation of the library involved the immunoSEQ multiplex PCR assay. For TCR sequencing, RNA was extracted from every sample and reverse transcribed into cDNA to serve as template. TCRdb mirrors the immuneACCESS table, restricted to in-frame sequences. Some clones are absent from its copies; in checked studies, under half trace to an unresolved V gene, and the reason for the others is unknown. In this sample the table shows some 180,000 clones, roughly 50% of which occur a single time. The ten top clones hold approximately 10% of the sample. Per the publication, the time point label means: 20 to 30 weeks on oral tofacitinib. According to the study, the label for this sample's treatment or condition signals: oral pan-JAK inhibitor, 5-10 mg twice daily.

This material consisted of CD8+ T cells sorted from blood, taken at week 24, from a patient treated with tofacitinib. Receptor source: a human donor with alopecia areata.

The chain recombines TRBV4-1 with TRBJ2-5, with 7 bases fitting TRBD1. V was clipped by 0 bases and J by 5 bases; unmatched bases: 3. This CDR3 comprises 14 residues. Germline CDR1 and CDR2: MGHRA and YSYEKL. Written as DNA, the CDR3 is TGCGCCAGCAGCCAAGAACAGGGGTCGGAGACCCAGTACTTC. Translation gives CASSQEQGSETQYF.

The V and J genes are TRBV11-2 and TRBJ2-7; D is possibly TRBD2 (5 bases). Germline assignment: CDR1 SGHAT and CDR2 FQNNGV. This CDR3 has 11 amino acids. V lost 5 bases to trimming and J lost 4 bases, with 6 bases between them. CDR3 DNA sequence: TGTGCCAGCAGCACGGGATACGAGCAGTACTTC. It translates to CASSTGYEQYF.

The chain joins TRBV30 to TRBJ1-1; D not certain. With 3 bases removed from V and 0 bases from J, the gap between germline ends came to 11 bases. The CDR3 contains 14 residues. Germline CDR1 GTSNPN, CDR2 SVGIG (reference sequence). The CDR3 loop reads CAWRFSGLNTEAFF. The CDR3 bases are TGTGCCTGGAGGTTCAGCGGGCTGAACACTGAAGCTTTCTTT.

The chain is built from TRBV5-1 and TRBJ2-7, with 7 nucleotides matching TRBD1. With V trimmed by 2 bases and J by 4 bases, 9 bases remained unmatched. CDR3 size: 15 residues. The germline CDR1 and CDR2 sequences are SGHRS and YFSETQ. In DNA form, the CDR3 reads TGCGCCAGCAGCTTCACTCCGGGACAGCCGTACGAGCAGTACTTC. Protein: CASSFTPGQPYEQYF.

This chain links TRBV11-2 with TRBJ2-7, with D perhaps matching TRBD2 (6 bases). In germline, CDR1 is SGHAT, CDR2 FQNNGV. The CDR3 extends over 13 amino acids. V was shortened by 3 bases and J by 4 bases, with 10 bases between the two germline ends. The CDR3 loop is CASSLVAVYEQYF. CDR3 DNA: TGTGCCAGCAGCTTGGTAGCGGTGTACGAGCAGTACTTC.

The gene calls are TRBV29-1 and TRBJ2-5, with D possibly being TRBD1 or TRBD2 (6 bases each). CDR3 size: 13 residues. The ends were cut back, 4 bases at V and 5 bases at J, with 14 bases in the middle. Germline loops: CDR1 SQVTM, CDR2 ANQGSEA. DNA for the CDR3: TGCAGCGTTGTATTCCGGGGGCCGGAGACCCAGTACTTC. Its translation is CSVVFRGPETQYF.

The rearrangement links TRBV10-2 to TRBJ2-7, with unresolved D. The CDR3 is made up of 13 amino acids. With 0 bases removed from V and 2 bases from J, the gap between germline ends came to 5 bases. Germline V gene sequence: CDR1 WSHSY, CDR2 SAAADI. In DNA form, the CDR3 reads TGCGCCAGCAGTGAGTCTTTCACCTACGAGCAGTACTTC. Translating gives CASSESFTYEQYF.

The chain recombines TRBV7-2 with TRBJ2-2; TRBD2 matches at 9 bases. After removal of 5 bases from V and 7 bases from J, the junction contained 11 bases not matched to a gene. Germline-derived CDR1 and CDR2 are SGHTA and FQGNSA. The CDR3 covers 16 residues. CDR3 amino acids: CASSPVAGGPIGELFF. CDR3 sequence (DNA): TGTGCCAGCAGCCCCGTCGCGGGGGGGCCTATCGGGGAGCTGTTTTTT.

This clone showed up just a few times. This chain uses TRBV11-2 with TRBJ1-4, with D unclear. Germline-derived CDR1 and CDR2 are SGHAT and FQNNGV. The CDR3 sequence is 13 residues long. Trimming removed 2 bases from V and 8 bases from J, with 9 bases in between. CDR3 in DNA: TGTGCCAGCAGCTTAAGAGCGGTGGAAAAACTGTTTTTT. Translating gives CASSLRAVEKLFF.

In this sample, this clone turned up once. V and J are TRBV14 and TRBJ1-1; D unresolved. The germline V and J ends were trimmed by 1 base and 1 base, with 7 bases remaining between them. Germline CDR1 reads SGHDN; CDR2 reads FVKESK. The CDR3 is made up of 14 amino acids. The CDR3 bases are TGTGCCAGCAGCCAAGGGGGATCGAACACTGAAGCTTTCTTT. This codes for CASSQGGSNTEAFF.

The V call is TRBV6-1, the J call TRBJ1-6; possible D gene TRBD1, 5 bases. The CDR3 runs to 17 residues. The V end lost 4 bases, the J end lost 14 bases, and 27 bases lay between the germline ends. Per germline, CDR1 MNHNS and CDR2 SASEGT. The CDR3 region has the DNA TGTGCCAGCAGTGGCGACAGCCTTTATCCTTTTAATGGAGCCCTCCACTTT. Residues: CASSGDSLYPFNGALHF.

This clone was picked up a small number of times. This chain connects TRBV29-1 to TRBJ1-2; the D is unclear. CDR3 length equals 14 residues. V was shortened by 2 bases and J by 1 base, with 11 bases between the two germline ends. CDR1 and CDR2 (germline): SQVTM, ANQGSEA. CDR3 protein: CSVETQDHNYGYTF. The CDR3 DNA reads TGCAGCGTTGAAACTCAGGACCATAACTATGGCTACACCTTC.

The chain employs TRBV4-3 and TRBJ2-3, with 12 bases aligning to TRBD1. The germline V gene has CDR1 LGHNA and CDR2 YSLEER. The CDR3 is 18 residues long. After removal of 4 bases from V and 2 bases from J, the junction contained 10 bases not matched to a gene. The CDR3 nucleotides are TGCGCCAGCAGCCTGCGGGACAGGGGGCCGCCTGTCACAGATACGCAGTATTTT. This gives the protein CASSLRDRGPPVTDTQYF.

This clone was counted between two and nine times. Other DNA sequences in the same sample also yield this CDR3. The gene calls are TRBV4-3 and TRBJ2-3; D not resolved. With 0 bases removed from V and 5 bases from J, the gap between germline ends came to 6 bases. CDR1 and CDR2 (germline): LGHNA, YSLEER. The CDR3 has 13 amino acids. CDR3 bases: TGCGCCAGCAGCCAAGATCGGAGAGATACGCAGTATTTT. Protein: CASSQDRRDTQYF.

The V call is TRBV9, the J call TRBJ1-1; tentatively, D is TRBD1 (5 bases). V was clipped by 4 bases and J by 5 bases, with 15 bases between them. This CDR3 contains 14 residues. The germline CDR1 and CDR2 sequences are SGDLS and YYNGEE. The DNA for the CDR3 is TGTGCCAGCAGCCTCTCAGGGATGGGGACTGAAGCTTTCTTT. Translating it yields CASSLSGMGTEAFF.

This chain uses TRBV10-2 with TRBJ2-2; D not certain. CDR1 WSHSY and CDR2 SAAADI come from the germline V gene. The CDR3 is 15 amino acids. V lost 3 bases and J 4 bases, leaving 12 bases between the germline ends. CDR3 coding DNA: TGCGCCAGCAGTGAAGTGAGGCAGACCACCGGGGAGCTGTTTTTT. Amino acids: CASSEVRQTTGELFF.

A single count supports this clone. The chain recombines TRBV7-6 with TRBJ2-3; 9 nucleotides line up with TRBD2. The CDR3 consists of 16 residues. The V gene's germline CDR1 is SGHVS and CDR2 FNYEAQ. The V segment lost 1 base and the J segment 5 bases; nucleotides outside the gene matches: 7. CDR3 residues: CASSLGGGGDGDTQYF. CDR3 bases: TGTGCCAGCAGCTTAGGAGGCGGGGGGGATGGAGATACGCAGTATTTT.

This chain uses TRBV7-9 with TRBJ2-3, with 10 bases identical to TRBD2. CDR1 and CDR2 (germline): SEHNR, FQNEAQ (reference sequence). The trim removed 5 bases at V and 4 bases at J, leaving 12 bases unmatched. CDR3 length: 17 amino acids. Written as DNA, the CDR3 is TGTGCCAGCAGCCACTCCGGAGCGGGGGGGCGGGCAGATACGCAGTATTTT. This codes for CASSHSGAGGRADTQYF.

The chain combines TRBV13 with TRBJ2-7; 8 nucleotides align to TRBD1. V was pared by 5 bases and J by 1 base, with 4 bases of the junction left unmatched. Germline V gene lookup returns CDR1 PRHDT and CDR2 FYEKMQ (reference sequence). The CDR3 runs 14 residues. CDR3: CASSTGGSSYEQYF. CDR3 bases: TGTGCCAGCAGCACAGGGGGATCTTCCTACGAGCAGTACTTC.

V is TRBV27 and J is TRBJ1-5, with D possibly TRBD1 on 5 matching bases. The CDR3 length is 14 residues. V lost 6 bases and J 7 bases, leaving 16 bases between the germline ends. CDR1 MNHEY and CDR2 SMNVEV come from the germline V gene (reference sequence). The CDR3 coding sequence is TGTGCCAGCAGCTGGAGGGACTGGTGGCAGCCCCAGCATTTT. Amino acids: CASSWRDWWQPQHF.

This clone was counted only a few times. The chain has TRBV4-1 and TRBJ1-5, with a tentative D call TRBD1 (5 bases). Per the germline V gene, CDR1 is MGHRA and CDR2 is YSYEKL. The CDR3 loop spans 15 amino acids. V dropped 5 bases and J dropped 5 bases, with 16 bases sitting between them. The chain's CDR3 is CASSSRTGADQPQHF. In DNA form, the CDR3 reads TGCGCCAGCAGCTCTCGTACCGGGGCCGATCAGCCCCAGCATTTT.

This chain connects TRBV30 to TRBJ1-2; tentative D call: TRBD1 (6 bases). The ends were cut back, 4 bases at V and 8 bases at J, with 17 bases in the middle. The CDR3 sequence is 13 residues long. Germline CDR1 reads GTSNPN; CDR2 reads SVGIG (reference sequence). CDR3 nucleotide sequence: TGTGCCTGGATTGCAGGGGACGTAGGGGGCTACACCTTC. It yields the protein CAWIAGDVGGYTF.

The gene calls are TRBV19 and TRBJ2-1; D is undetermined. Trimming took 7 bases from V and 6 from J, leaving 13 bases between them. Germline V lookup: CDR1 LNHDA, CDR2 SQIVND (reference sequence). The CDR3 covers 13 residues. The CDR3 sequence: CASTIATINEQFF. CDR3 DNA: TGTGCCAGTACAATCGCGACAATCAATGAGCAGTTCTTC.

In this sample, this clone turned up a few times. The chain employs TRBV13 and TRBJ2-7, with D tentatively TRBD1 (5 bases). V lost 2 bases to trimming and J lost 7 bases, with 9 bases between them. The CDR3 has 12 amino acids. Germline CDR1 PRHDT, CDR2 FYEKMQ (reference sequence). The CDR3 DNA reads TGTGCCAGCAGCTTACCAGGGAAAGAGCAGTACTTC. Its protein is CASSLPGKEQYF.